This TCR beta chain is from a study of shared clonotypes between healthy human individuals. CDR1 SGHTA and CDR2 FQGNSA come from the germline V gene. V was shortened by 1 base and J by 5 bases, with 8 bases between the two germline ends. This CDR3 is 13 amino acids long. Generated by immunoSEQ multiplex PCR, the TCRdb table keeps only in-frame clones and is missing some. The sample includes 950,000 to 1,200,000 clones, roughly 80% of them seen just once. Every contributor of samples was a Caucasian grown-up residing in Nashville, Tennessee. This TCR derives from a man aged 18 to 35 in good health. Some clones in this sample may be carry-over from other donors' samples. The sample taken for sequencing was memory CD4+ T cells from PBMCs. Indicated subset: CD45RA-negative fraction. The V gene is TRBV7-2, the J gene TRBJ2-5, with D perhaps TRBD1 (6 bases). The CDR3 region is CASSLDRVETQYF. As DNA, the CDR3 is TGTGCCAGCAGCTTAGACAGGGTGGAGACCCAGTACTTC.